This TCR beta chain came from a study of T-cell reconstitution after alpha-beta-depleted transplantation in children. With 5 bases clipped from V and 0 bases from J, the junction kept 7 bases outside the gene matches. The CDR3 has 16 amino acids. This clonotype has at least ten counts. Its specificity is not known. Study observations and caveats: There were some patients whose high TCRbeta diversity at day 60 came from surviving recipient T cells and thymic progenitors. It was reported that alpha-beta T cells came from several hundred expanded graft clones (about two months after transplant). The main origin of T-cell counts and diversity one year after transplant was newly produced T cells.

TCRbeta library preparation incorporated unique molecular identifiers. Using its own MiXCR run on the PCR reads, TCRdb lists one record per CDR3 protein. This sample has about 300,000 distinct CDR3 sequences, with roughly a tenth found just once. Source: PBMCs, taken before TCRalphabeta/CD19-depleted stem cell transplant. The clonotype originates from a boy in the first two years of life with acute myeloid leukemia, due to receive a stem cell transplant. This chain uses TRBV12-3 or TRBV12-4 with TRBJ1-5, with 7 positions matching TRBD1. CDR3 sequence (DNA): TGTGCCAGCAGTCGGGACAGCGCCTATAGCAATCAGCCCCAGCATTTT. The encoded protein is CASSRDSAYSNQPQHF.